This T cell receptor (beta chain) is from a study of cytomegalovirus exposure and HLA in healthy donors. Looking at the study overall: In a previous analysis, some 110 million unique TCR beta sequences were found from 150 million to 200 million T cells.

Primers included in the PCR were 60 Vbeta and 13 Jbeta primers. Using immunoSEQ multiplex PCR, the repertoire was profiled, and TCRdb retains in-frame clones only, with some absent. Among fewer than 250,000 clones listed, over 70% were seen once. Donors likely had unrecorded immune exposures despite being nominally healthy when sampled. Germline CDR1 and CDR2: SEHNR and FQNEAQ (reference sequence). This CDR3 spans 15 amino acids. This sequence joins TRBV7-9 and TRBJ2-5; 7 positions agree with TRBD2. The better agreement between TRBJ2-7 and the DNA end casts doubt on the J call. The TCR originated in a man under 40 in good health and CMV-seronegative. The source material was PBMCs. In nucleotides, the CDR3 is TGTGCCAGCAGCTGGGACCGGGGGGTCCTCTACGAGCAGTACTTC. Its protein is CASSWDRGVLYEQYF.